This passage covers 11 T cell receptor beta chains from one sample sequenced in a study of blood T cell repertoires in COVID-19. TCRdb keeps only in-frame clones here, not all; method: immunoSEQ multiplex PCR. Of about 350,000 clones listed, less than 90% are singletons. Material: PBMCs or T cells enriched from blood (not recorded which). These receptors came from a young woman who had recovered from COVID-19.

The rearrangement uses TRBV5-4 and TRBJ2-5; 10 bases align to TRBD2. Trimming took 4 bases from V and 4 from J; bases not matched to a gene: 10. There are 16 residues in the CDR3. In germline, CDR1 is SGHNT, CDR2 YYREEE (reference sequence). The CDR3 DNA follows: TGTGCCAGCAGCCCCGGGGGTAGCGGGGGGCTAGAGACCCAGTACTTC. Its protein is CASSPGGSGGLETQYF.

Concerning this clone itself: Other DNA variants within this sample encode the same CDR3. This rearrangement joins TRBV29-1 to TRBJ2-1; D is perhaps TRBD1 (6 bases). The ends were cut back, 6 bases at V and 5 bases at J, with 8 bases in the middle. From germline, CDR1 is SQVTM and CDR2 ANQGSEA. The CDR3 contains 11 residues. The CDR3 DNA sequence: TGCAGCGTCGGACAGAACAATGAGCAGTTCTTC. Its translation is CSVGQNNEQFF.

The CDR3 nucleotides read TGTGCCAGCAGCTTAGAAAGCGGGGGGCCGCAAGAGACCCAGTACTTC. The encoded protein is CASSLESGGPQETQYF. The rearrangement uses TRBV7-8 and TRBJ2-5; 9 nucleotides line up with TRBD2. Germline loops: CDR1 SGHVS, CDR2 FQNEAQ. The CDR3 spans 16 residues. J lost 2 bases, V lost 1 base, and 5 bases had no gene match.

This chain uses TRBV19 with TRBJ1-1; the match to TRBD1 covers 11 bases. Trimming at V came to 10 bases and at J to 3 bases, leaving 13 bases not matched to a gene. Germline V lookup: CDR1 LNHDA, CDR2 SQIVND (reference sequence). The CDR3 length is 16 residues. The CDR3 here is CATYPGQGVWDTEAFF. DNA for the CDR3: TGTGCCACCTATCCGGGACAGGGGGTATGGGACACTGAAGCTTTCTTT.

The genes are TRBV2 and TRBJ1-2, with 7 bases matching TRBD1. From germline, CDR1 is SNHLY and CDR2 FYNNEI. This CDR3 has 15 residues. V lost 8 bases, J lost 0 bases, and 9 bases stayed unmatched. The CDR3: CASRQQGKANYGYTF. CDR3 DNA sequence: TGTGCCAGCCGCCAACAGGGGAAAGCTAACTATGGCTACACCTTC.

The CDR3 nucleotides read TGTGCCAGCAGCACACGAAGCGGGGGGGATTCAAACAATGAGCAGTTCTTC. Translating it yields CASSTRSGGDSNNEQFF. The V gene is TRBV5-4, the J gene TRBJ2-1; 10 bases match TRBD2. The CDR3 has 17 amino acids. Germline V gene data show CDR1 as SGHNT and CDR2 as YYREEE (reference sequence). Trimming took 4 bases from V and 5 from J; bases not matched to a gene: 12.

The chain links TRBV7-6 to TRBJ1-3; 9 bases are a match to TRBD1. The V gene end was trimmed by 2 bases and the J gene end by 0 bases; junction bases not matched to a gene: 11. Germline values: CDR1 SGHVS, CDR2 FNYEAQ. The CDR3 has 19 amino acids. CDR3 sequence reads: CASSLLVFMTGGSGNTIYF. CDR3 DNA sequence: TGTGCCAGCAGCTTATTGGTATTCATGACAGGGGGCTCTGGAAACACCATATATTTT.

The V gene is TRBV30, the J gene TRBJ1-2; D might be TRBD1 (6 bases). The CDR3 has 13 residues. Germline V gene data show CDR1 as GTSNPN and CDR2 as SVGIG (reference sequence). The V and J ends lost 4 bases and 8 bases respectively, with 17 bases between them. The CDR3 reads CAWTPSPGAGYTF. The DNA of the CDR3 is TGTGCCTGGACCCCCAGTCCAGGGGCGGGCTACACCTTC.

The rearrangement links TRBV5-8 to TRBJ1-4, with D possibly TRBD1 on 6 matching bases. This CDR3 has 14 residues. V was shortened by 4 bases and J by 2 bases, with 9 bases between the two germline ends. Germline-derived CDR1 and CDR2 are SGHTS and YDEGEE. The CDR3 protein is CASSDRRTNEKLFF. The CDR3 nucleotides read TGTGCCAGCAGCGACAGGCGCACTAATGAAAAACTGTTTTTT.

The chain recombines TRBV19 with TRBJ1-5, with TRBD1 matching over 7 bases. There are 17 residues in the CDR3. Germline CDR1 and CDR2: LNHDA and SQIVND (reference sequence). Trimming at V came to 7 bases and at J to 0 bases, leaving 12 bases not matched to a gene. The CDR3 nucleotides read TGTGCCAGTATTAAGACAGGGAGTTCCTATAGCAATCAGCCCCAGCATTTT. It specifies CASIKTGSSYSNQPQHF.

The chain is built from TRBV25-1 and TRBJ1-2, with D perhaps matching TRBD1 (5 bases). This CDR3 comprises 13 residues. Germline values: CDR1 MGHDK, CDR2 SYGVNS. Trimming shortened V by 2 bases and J by 3 bases, and 7 bases separated the two germline ends. The CDR3 nucleotides read TGTGCCAGCAGTGAAGGGGCCTACTATGGCTACACCTTC. Translation gives CASSEGAYYGYTF.